This is a list of T cell receptor beta chains from one sample in a study of vaccination and CD4 T cells after COVID-19. TCRdb independently ran MiXCR on the PCR reads; one entry per CDR3 protein. This sample carries about 14,000 distinct CDR3 sequences, less than 50% of them seen once, and the ten largest clones take roughly 15%. These receptors lack a known antigen. Sequenced input: cultured CD4+ T cells from blood. The receptors were gathered from a human donor with COVID-19. Both conserved end residues are trimmed from each CDR3. For some rows the clone size is stated as once, few or many, or as a class when expanded; others skip it.

CDR3aa,abundance,v_gene,j_gene
ASSRAGGGTDTQY,-,TRBV5-4,TRBJ2-3
ATSRGTTHSELF,few,TRBV15,TRBJ2-2
ASSDYTTGKLF,few,TRBV6-1,TRBJ1-4
ASSSPGLNSYEQY,-,TRBV11-3,TRBJ2-7
ASINLGSAEAF,-,TRBV2,TRBJ1-1
ASPRPDPQVFSYNSPLH,-,TRBV11-3,TRBJ1-6
ASSYSPTSSNEQF,few,TRBV6-5,TRBJ2-1
ASSLGLRENTGELF,-,TRBV11-2,TRBJ2-2
ASSSSLDYYNEQF,-,TRBV6-5,TRBJ2-1
ASSETVHKNTEAF,-,TRBV12-1,TRBJ1-1
ASSQGGGALVEQY,-,TRBV4-1,TRBJ2-7
ASMGGPPHYGYT,few,TRBV27,TRBJ1-2
ASSLTGLSGYT,few,TRBV11-3,TRBJ1-2
ASSLLSGMYGYT,few,TRBV11-3,TRBJ1-2
SARLAAGVTQY,few,TRBV20-1,TRBJ2-5
ASSIATSGGANEQF,-,TRBV5-1,TRBJ2-1
SARVAGGPKSRETQY,-,TRBV20-1,TRBJ2-5